Listed here are 14 T cell receptor beta chains from one sample, sequenced in a study of T cell responses to AZD1222 COVID-19 vaccine. Using immunoSEQ multiplex PCR, the repertoire was profiled, and TCRdb retains in-frame clones only, with some absent. The table includes around 120,000 clones, roughly 90% detected once. The sequenced sample was peripheral blood, obtained 28 days after the second AZD1222 dose. These TCRs come from an adult who received the AZD1222 COVID-19 vaccine.

The chain joins TRBV10-1 to TRBJ1-5; the D gene is possibly TRBD1 (6 bases). CDR1 WNHNN and CDR2 SYGVQD come from the germline V gene (reference sequence). The CDR3 contains 15 residues. Trimming removed 10 bases at V and 1 base at J, with 17 bases between. CDR3 loop: CATSGPGQSNQPQHF. The CDR3 DNA reads TGCGCCACCTCGGGACCTGGACAGAGCAATCAGCCCCAGCATTTT.

V usage is TRBV7-9 and J usage is TRBJ1-4; D perhaps matches TRBD1 (6 bases). The CDR3 spans 17 residues. Germline-derived CDR1 and CDR2 are SEHNR and FQNEAQ (reference sequence). V was shortened by 2 bases and J by 7 bases, with 20 bases between the two germline ends. The CDR3 protein is CASSLLQGMGRGEKLFF. The CDR3 nucleotides read TGTGCCAGCAGCTTATTACAGGGAATGGGGCGGGGTGAAAAACTGTTTTTT.

V is TRBV5-6 and J is TRBJ2-1; 7 bases fit TRBD2. Looked up from germline, CDR1 is SGHDT and CDR2 is YYEEEE. Trimming cost V 3 bases and J 7 bases; bases outside gene matches: 19. The CDR3 has 18 amino acids. The DNA of the CDR3 is TGTGCCAGCAGCTCCTGGGTAGTCGCTAGCGGCCTGGGGAATGAGCAGTTCTTC. This gives the protein CASSSWVVASGLGNEQFF.

This chain connects TRBV28 to TRBJ2-2; D not certain. This CDR3 region has 17 residues. Germline CDR1 reads MDHEN; CDR2 reads SYDVKM. V lost 5 bases and J 0 bases, leaving 16 bases between the germline ends. The CDR3 bases are TGTGCCAGCAGTGCCCCCCGAGGAGTTACGAACACCGGGGAGCTGTTTTTT. Protein sequence: CASSAPRGVTNTGELFF.

The V gene is TRBV5-8, the J gene TRBJ1-2, with 10 bases lining up with TRBD1. The V gene's germline CDR1 is SGHTS and CDR2 YDEGEE. The CDR3 runs to 13 residues. The V and J ends lost 3 bases and 13 bases, in that order; junction bases with no gene match: 9. CDR3: CASSWAGTGVITF. CDR3 in DNA: TGTGCCAGCAGCTGGGCCGGGACAGGGGTAATCACCTTC.

The rearrangement links TRBV4-1 to TRBJ2-2, with 8 bases that match TRBD1. The CDR3 sequence is 17 residues long. Per the germline V gene, CDR1 is MGHRA and CDR2 is YSYEKL. The V segment lost 1 base and the J segment 7 bases; nucleotides outside the gene matches: 11. This CDR3 is CASSQGHQGAVSGELFF. The CDR3 DNA reads TGCGCCAGCAGCCAAGGACACCAGGGGGCAGTTAGCGGGGAGCTGTTTTTT.

The chain carries TRBV5-1 and TRBJ2-5, with a tentative D call TRBD1 (6 bases). Trimming removed 3 bases at V and 3 bases at J, with 12 bases between. The germline V gene has CDR1 SGHRS and CDR2 YFSETQ. This CDR3 is 14 amino acids long. The CDR3 bases are TGCGCCAGCAGCTATCAGACAGGAAAAGAGACCCAGTACTTC. Its translation: CASSYQTGKETQYF. Variable domain in full (rest from reference TRBV5-1 and TRBJ2-5): KAGVTQTPRYLIKTRGQQVTLSCSPISGHRSVSWYQQTPGQGLQFLFEYFSETQRNKGNFPGRFSGRQFSNSRSEMNVSTLELGDSALYLCASSYQTGKETQYFGPGTRLLVL.

The chain couples TRBV11-3 to TRBJ2-7, with D maybe TRBD1 (5 bases). The CDR3 spans 15 residues. The germline V and J ends were trimmed by 3 bases and 4 bases, with 16 bases remaining between them. Germline loops: CDR1 SGHNT, CDR2 YENEEA. The CDR3 nucleotides read TGTGCCAGCAGCTTTGCGCAGGGTACTGATTACGAGCAGTACTTC. It encodes CASSFAQGTDYEQYF.

This clone has just a few counts. The V call is TRBV5-1, the J call TRBJ2-2, with D perhaps TRBD1 (5 bases). CDR3 length equals 15 residues. V was pared by 0 bases and J by 1 base, with 7 bases between. The germline gives CDR1 SGHRS, CDR2 YFSETQ. CDR3 coding DNA: TGCGCCAGCAGCTTGGATCAGGGGAACACCGGGGAGCTGTTTTTT. Protein product: CASSLDQGNTGELFF.

This sequence joins TRBV29-1 and TRBJ2-3; 8 bases are a match to TRBD2. The germline gives CDR1 SQVTM, CDR2 ANQGSEA. Germline trimming cut 3 bases from V and 1 base from J; bases unmatched to any gene: 3. CDR3 length: 14 amino acids. The CDR3 bases are TGCAGCGTTGATTTTAGCGGGGGCACAGATACGCAGTATTTT. Translating gives CSVDFSGGTDTQYF.

This chain links TRBV27 with TRBJ1-1, with D perhaps matching TRBD1 (5 bases). V lost 3 bases to trimming and J lost 0 bases, with 14 bases between them. Looked up from germline, CDR1 is MNHEY and CDR2 is SMNVEV (reference sequence). CDR3 size: 16 residues. The CDR3 is CASSFRGVDLNTEAFF. The CDR3 DNA reads as TGTGCCAGCAGTTTTAGAGGGGTGGACTTGAACACTGAAGCTTTCTTT.

The V gene is TRBV19, the J gene TRBJ2-2; 8 nucleotides align to TRBD2. The ends lost 6 bases at V and 9 bases at J; junction bases unmatched: 12. The CDR3 runs to 15 residues. CDR1 LNHDA and CDR2 SQIVND come from the germline V gene (reference sequence). CDR3 amino acids: CASSPGDSGNRELFF. DNA of the CDR3: TGTGCCAGTAGCCCCGGGGATAGCGGGAACCGGGAGCTGTTTTTT.

The chain links TRBV6-2 or TRBV6-3 to TRBJ1-4; D gene ambiguous. The CDR3 is made up of 13 amino acids. V was cut by 2 bases and J by 4 bases, with 5 bases left in between. The germline CDR1 and CDR2 sequences are MNHEY and SVGEGT. CDR3 nucleotides: TGTGCCAGCAGTTACGACGATAATGAAAAACTGTTTTTT. Residues: CASSYDDNEKLFF.

Worth noting for this clone: An end of the junction differs from the germline gene, which may be a read error. Here the CDR3 reads CASSLTLDRGGEKLFF. CDR3 nucleotide sequence: TGTGCTAGCAGCTTGACCCTCGACAGGGGCGGTGAAAAACTGTTTTTT. The chain has TRBV7-7 and TRBJ1-4; TRBD1 aligns across 8 bases. Germline V gives CDR1 SSHAT, CDR2 FNYEAQ (reference sequence). The CDR3 extends over 16 amino acids. Full variable domain (outside the CDR3, taken from reference TRBV7-7 and TRBJ1-4): GAGVSQSPRYKVTKRGQDVTLRCDPISSHATLYWYQQALGQGPEFLTYFNYEAQPDKSGLPSDRFSAERPEGSISTLTIQRTEQRDSAMYRCASSLTLDRGGEKLFFGSGTQLSVL.